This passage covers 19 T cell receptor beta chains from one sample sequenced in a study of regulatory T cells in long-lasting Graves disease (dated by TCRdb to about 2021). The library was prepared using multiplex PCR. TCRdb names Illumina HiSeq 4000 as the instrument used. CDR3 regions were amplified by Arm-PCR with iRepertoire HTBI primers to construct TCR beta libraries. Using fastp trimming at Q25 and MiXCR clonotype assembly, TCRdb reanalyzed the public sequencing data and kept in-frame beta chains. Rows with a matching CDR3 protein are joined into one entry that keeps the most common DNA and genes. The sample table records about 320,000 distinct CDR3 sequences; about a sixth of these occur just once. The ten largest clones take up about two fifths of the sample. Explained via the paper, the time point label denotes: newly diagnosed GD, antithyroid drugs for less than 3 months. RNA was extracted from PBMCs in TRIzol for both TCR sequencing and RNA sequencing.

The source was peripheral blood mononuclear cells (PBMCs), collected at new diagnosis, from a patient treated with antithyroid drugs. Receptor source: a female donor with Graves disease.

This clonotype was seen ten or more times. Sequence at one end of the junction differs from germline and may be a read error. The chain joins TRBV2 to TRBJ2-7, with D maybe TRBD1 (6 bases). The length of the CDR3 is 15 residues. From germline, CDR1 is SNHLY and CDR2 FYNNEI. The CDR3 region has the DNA TGCGCCAGCAGCCAAGGGTGGACAGCCTCTTACGAGCAGTACTTC. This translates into CASSQGWTASYEQYF.

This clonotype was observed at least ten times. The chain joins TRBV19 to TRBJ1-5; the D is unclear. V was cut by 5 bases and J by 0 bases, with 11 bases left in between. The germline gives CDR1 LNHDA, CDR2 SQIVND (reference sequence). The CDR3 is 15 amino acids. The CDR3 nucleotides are TGTGCCAGTAGTGAGAGGAGGGATAGCAATCAGCCCCAGCATTTT. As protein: CASSERRDSNQPQHF.

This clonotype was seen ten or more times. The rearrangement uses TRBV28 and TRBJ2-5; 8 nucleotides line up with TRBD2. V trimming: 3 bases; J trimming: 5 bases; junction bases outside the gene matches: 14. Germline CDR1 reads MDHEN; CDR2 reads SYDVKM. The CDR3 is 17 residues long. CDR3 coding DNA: TGTGCCAGCAGTTTCGGTTTCTTAGCGGGAAGGAGCGAGACCCAGTACTTC. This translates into CASSFGFLAGRSETQYF. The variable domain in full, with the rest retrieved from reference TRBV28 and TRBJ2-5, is DVKVTQSSRYLVKRTGEKVFLECVQDMDHENMFWYRQDPGLGLRLIYFSYDVKMKEKGDIPEGYSVSREKKERFSLILESASTNQTSMYLCASSFGFLAGRSETQYFGPGTRLLVL.

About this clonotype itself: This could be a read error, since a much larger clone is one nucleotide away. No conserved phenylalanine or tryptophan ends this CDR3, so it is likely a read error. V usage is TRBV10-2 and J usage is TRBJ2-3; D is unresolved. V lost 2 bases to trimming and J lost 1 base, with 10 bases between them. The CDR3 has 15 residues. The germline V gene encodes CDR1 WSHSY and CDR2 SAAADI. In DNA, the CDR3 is TGCGCCAGCAGTGAGGCTTTGAAAGGCACAGATACGCAGTATCTT. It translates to CASSEALKGTDTQYL.

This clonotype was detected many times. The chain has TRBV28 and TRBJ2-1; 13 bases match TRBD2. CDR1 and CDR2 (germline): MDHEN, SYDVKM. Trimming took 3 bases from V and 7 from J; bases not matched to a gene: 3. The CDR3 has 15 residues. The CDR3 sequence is CASSFATSGRNEQFF. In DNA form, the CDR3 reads TGTGCCAGCAGTTTTGCGACTAGCGGGAGGAATGAGCAGTTCTTC.

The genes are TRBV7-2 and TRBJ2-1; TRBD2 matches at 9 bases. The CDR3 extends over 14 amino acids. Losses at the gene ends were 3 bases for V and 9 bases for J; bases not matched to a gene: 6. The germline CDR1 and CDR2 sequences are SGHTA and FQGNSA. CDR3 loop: CASSLEAGGAEQFF. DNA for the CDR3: TGTGCCAGCAGCTTGGAGGCGGGAGGGGCTGAGCAGTTCTTC.

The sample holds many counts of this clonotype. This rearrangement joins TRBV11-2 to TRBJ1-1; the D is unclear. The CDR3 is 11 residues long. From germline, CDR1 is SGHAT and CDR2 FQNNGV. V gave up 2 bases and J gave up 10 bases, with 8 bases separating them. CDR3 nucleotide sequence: TGTGCCAGCAGCTTACCTTCACTAGCTTTCTTT. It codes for CASSLPSLAFF.

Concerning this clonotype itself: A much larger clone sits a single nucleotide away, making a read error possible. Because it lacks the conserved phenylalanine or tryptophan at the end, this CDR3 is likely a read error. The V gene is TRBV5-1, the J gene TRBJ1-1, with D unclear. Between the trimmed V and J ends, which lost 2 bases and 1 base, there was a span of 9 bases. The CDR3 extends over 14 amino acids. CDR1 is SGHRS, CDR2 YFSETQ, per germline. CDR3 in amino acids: CASSLLGGNTEAFL. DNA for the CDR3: TGCGCCAGCAGCTTACTCGGCGGGAACACTGAAGCTTTCCTT.

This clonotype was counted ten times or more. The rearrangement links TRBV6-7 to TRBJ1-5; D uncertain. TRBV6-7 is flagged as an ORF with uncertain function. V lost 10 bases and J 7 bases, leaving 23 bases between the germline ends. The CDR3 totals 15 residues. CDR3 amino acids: CATPRPGYKGQPQHF. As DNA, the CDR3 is TGTGCCACGCCACGGCCAGGCTACAAAGGACAGCCCCAGCATTTT.

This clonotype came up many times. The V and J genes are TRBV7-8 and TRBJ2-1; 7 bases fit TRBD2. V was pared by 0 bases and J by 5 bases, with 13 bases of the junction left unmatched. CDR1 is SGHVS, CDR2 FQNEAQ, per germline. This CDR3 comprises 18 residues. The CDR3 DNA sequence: TGTGCCAGCAGCTTAGCGCAGTCTGTGGGACTACACGACAATGAGCAGTTCTTC. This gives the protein CASSLAQSVGLHDNEQFF.

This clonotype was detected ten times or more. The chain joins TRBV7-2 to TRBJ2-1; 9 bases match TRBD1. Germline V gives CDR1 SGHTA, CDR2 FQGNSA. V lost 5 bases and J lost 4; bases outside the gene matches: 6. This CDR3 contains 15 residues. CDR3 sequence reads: CASSGPGQGYNEQFF. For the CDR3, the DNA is TGTGCCAGCAGCGGGCCGGGACAGGGATACAATGAGCAGTTCTTC.

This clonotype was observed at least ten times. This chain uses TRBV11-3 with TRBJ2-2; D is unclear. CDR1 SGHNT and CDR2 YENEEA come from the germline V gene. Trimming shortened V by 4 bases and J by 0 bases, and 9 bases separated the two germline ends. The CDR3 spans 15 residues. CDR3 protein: CASSSSVTNTGELFF. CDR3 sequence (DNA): TGTGCCAGCAGCTCGAGCGTAACGAACACCGGGGAGCTGTTTTTT.

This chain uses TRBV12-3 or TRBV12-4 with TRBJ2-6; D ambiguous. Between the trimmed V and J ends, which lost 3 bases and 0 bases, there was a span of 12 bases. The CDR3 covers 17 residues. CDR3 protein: CASSLGSRFSGANVLTF. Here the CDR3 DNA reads TGTGCCAGCAGTTTGGGTTCTCGTTTCTCTGGGGCCAACGTCCTGACTTTC.

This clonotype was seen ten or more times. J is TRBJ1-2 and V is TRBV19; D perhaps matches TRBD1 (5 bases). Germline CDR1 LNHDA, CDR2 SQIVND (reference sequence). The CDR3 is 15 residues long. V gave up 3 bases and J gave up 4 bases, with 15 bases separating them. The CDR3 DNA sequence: TGTGCCAGTAGTATCGGACCCACGGGGGGCTATGGCTACACCTTC. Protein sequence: CASSIGPTGGYGYTF.

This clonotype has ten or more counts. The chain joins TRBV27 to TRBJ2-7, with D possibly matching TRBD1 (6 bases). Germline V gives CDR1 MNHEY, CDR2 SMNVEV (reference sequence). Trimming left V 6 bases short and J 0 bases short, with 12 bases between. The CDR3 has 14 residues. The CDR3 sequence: CASRPQGLSYEQYF. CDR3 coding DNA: TGTGCCAGCAGACCACAGGGCCTCTCCTACGAGCAGTACTTC.

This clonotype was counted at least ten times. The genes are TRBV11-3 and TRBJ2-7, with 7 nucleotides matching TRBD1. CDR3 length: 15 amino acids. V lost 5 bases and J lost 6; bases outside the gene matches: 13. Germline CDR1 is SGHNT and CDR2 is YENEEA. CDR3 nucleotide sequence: TGTGCCAGCAGCGAACGAACCGGGACAGAAACCGAGCAGTACTTC. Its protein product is CASSERTGTETEQYF.

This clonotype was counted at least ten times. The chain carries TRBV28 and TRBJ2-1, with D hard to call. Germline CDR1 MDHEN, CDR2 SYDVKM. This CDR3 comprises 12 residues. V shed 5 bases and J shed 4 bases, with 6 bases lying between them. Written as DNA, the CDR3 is TGTGCCAGCAGTGGTGGATACAATGAGCAGTTCTTC. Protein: CASSGGYNEQFF.

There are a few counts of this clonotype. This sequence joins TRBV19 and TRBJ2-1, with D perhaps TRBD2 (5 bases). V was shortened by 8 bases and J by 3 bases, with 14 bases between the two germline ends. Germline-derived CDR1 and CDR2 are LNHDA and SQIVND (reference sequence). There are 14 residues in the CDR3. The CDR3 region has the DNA TGTGCCAGTGCTCATGGACTTCTCTACAATGAGCAGTTCTTC. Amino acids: CASAHGLLYNEQFF.

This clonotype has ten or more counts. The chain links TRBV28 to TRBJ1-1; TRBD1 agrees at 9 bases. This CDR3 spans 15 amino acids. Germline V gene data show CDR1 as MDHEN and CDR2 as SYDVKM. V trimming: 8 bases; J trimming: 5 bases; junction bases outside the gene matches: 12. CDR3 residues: CASSSPTGGDTEAFF. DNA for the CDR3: TGTGCCAGCTCTTCCCCCACAGGGGGCGATACTGAAGCTTTCTTT.